These 29 T cell receptor beta chains share one sample of origin, sequenced in a study of cytomegalovirus exposure and HLA in healthy donors. Use of 60 Vbeta and 13 Jbeta primers characterized the PCR. Clones were read by immunoSEQ multiplex PCR, and TCRdb kept only the in-frame ones, dropping some. The table has around 160,000 clones, roughly 80% seen once; the top ten hold over 4.5%. The sequenced sample consisted of PBMCs. These receptors all come from a male donor in good health and CMV-seronegative.

This clone has just a few counts. V and J are TRBV6-5 and TRBJ1-1; unclear D gene. The CDR3 totals 13 residues. The germline CDR1 and CDR2 sequences are MNHEY and SVGAGI. CDR3 DNA: TGTGTCACCACTAGGACGGTGAACACTGAAGCTTTCTTT. This sequence encodes CVTTRTVNTEAFF.

The CDR3 loop reads CACSTGRDTEAFF. For the CDR3, the DNA is TGTGCCTGTTCGACCGGGAGGGACACTGAAGCTTTCTTT. The chain joins TRBV30 to TRBJ1-1, with D unclear. With 6 bases removed from V and 3 bases from J, the gap between germline ends came to 14 bases. The V gene's germline CDR1 is GTSNPN and CDR2 SVGIG (reference sequence). CDR3 length equals 13 residues.

Written as DNA, the CDR3 is TGTGCCAGCTCACCAGGAGATTCAGAAACCTACGAGCAGTACTTC. It codes for CASSPGDSETYEQYF. The chain couples TRBV18 to TRBJ2-7; D remains unclear. V dropped 2 bases and J dropped 2 bases, with 13 bases sitting between them. The length of the CDR3 is 15 residues. CDR1 is KGHSH and CDR2 is LQKENI in the germline V gene.

The V gene is TRBV27, the J gene TRBJ1-2; 8 bases agree with TRBD1. The CDR3 runs 15 residues. J gave up 8 bases and V 5 bases, and 13 bases lay outside the gene matches. The germline CDR1 and CDR2 sequences are MNHEY and SMNVEV (reference sequence). The CDR3 DNA follows: TGTGCCAGCAGTCTTCAGTGGGACAGGCCGCGGGGCTACACCTTC. Protein sequence: CASSLQWDRPRGYTF.

The CDR3 DNA reads as TGTGCCAGCAGCTTCGGAGGCAACACCGGGGAGCTGTTTTTT. Encoded protein: CASSFGGNTGELFF. This chain uses TRBV7-3 with TRBJ2-2; tentatively, D is TRBD2 (5 bases). Trimming left V 3 bases short and J 2 bases short, with 7 bases between. The CDR3 is 14 residues long. The germline V gene encodes CDR1 SGHTA and CDR2 FQGTGA. The variable domain in full, with the rest retrieved from reference TRBV7-3 and TRBJ2-2, is GAGVSQTPSNKVTEKGKYVELRCDPISGHTALYWYRQSLGQGPEFLIYFQGTGAADDSGLPNDRFFAVRPEGSVSTLKIQRTERGDSAVYLCASSFGGNTGELFFGEGSRLTVL.

This rearrangement joins TRBV5-5 to TRBJ1-1; D not certain. The germline CDR1 and CDR2 sequences are SGHKS and YYEKEE (reference sequence). The ends were cut back, 1 base at V and 0 bases at J, with 10 bases in the middle. The CDR3 runs 15 residues. CDR3 in amino acids: CASSLSPGMNTEAFF. The CDR3 DNA reads as TGTGCCAGCAGCTTGTCGCCGGGTATGAACACTGAAGCTTTCTTT.

This chain uses TRBV28 with TRBJ2-3; 7 bases match TRBD2. Trimming at V came to 7 bases and at J to 5 bases, leaving 9 bases not matched to a gene. CDR1 MDHEN and CDR2 SYDVKM come from the germline V gene. CDR3 length: 14 residues. Here the CDR3 DNA reads TGTGCCAGCACCACCGGGGGGATGATAGATACGCAGTATTTT. This encodes CASTTGGMIDTQYF.

The CDR3 sequence is CASSLRAGDGYTF. The CDR3 DNA is TGTGCCAGCAGCTTAAGGGCAGGGGACGGCTACACCTTC. The chain uses TRBV7-3 and TRBJ1-2; D is perhaps TRBD1 (6 bases). V lost 1 base to trimming and J lost 8 bases, with 11 bases between them. The germline CDR1 and CDR2 sequences are SGHTA and FQGTGA. The CDR3 sequence is 13 residues long.

The chain couples TRBV18 to TRBJ1-1; D uncertain. Germline V CDR1 and CDR2: KGHSH, LQKENI. This CDR3 comprises 16 residues. V lost 0 bases and J lost 1, with 12 bases in between. CDR3: CASSPPGARGNTEAFF. CDR3 sequence (DNA): TGTGCCAGCTCACCACCCGGAGCCCGTGGGAACACTGAAGCTTTCTTT.

J is TRBJ2-7 and V is TRBV7-6; 10 nucleotides agree with TRBD1. The CDR3 is made up of 14 amino acids. Germline assignment: CDR1 SGHVS and CDR2 FNYEAQ. The ends lost 4 bases at V and 6 bases at J; junction bases unmatched: 6. The CDR3 bases are TGTGCCAGCAGCTCCGGGACAGGGGTACTCGAGCAGTACTTC. As protein: CASSSGTGVLEQYF.

The rearrangement links TRBV21-1 to TRBJ1-1; TRBD1, the table's D call, lacks a check against the DNA. TRBV21-1 is labeled a pseudogene. The CDR3 covers 12 residues. The CDR3 DNA sequence: TGTGCCAGCAGGGAATCGGACAGTGAAGCTTTCTTT. As protein: CASRESDSEAFF.

This chain joins TRBV7-9 and TRBJ1-5; no definite D call. CDR1 and CDR2 (germline): SEHNR, FQNEAQ (reference sequence). This CDR3 contains 14 residues. V was pared by 3 bases and J by 0 bases, with 6 bases between. CDR3 DNA sequence: TGTGCCAGCAGCTTTGGAGCTAGCAATCAGCCCCAGCATTTT. Encoded protein: CASSFGASNQPQHF.

The chain recombines TRBV5-1 with TRBJ2-5; TRBD2 matches 7 bases. Germline CDR1 reads SGHRS; CDR2 reads YFSETQ. V was pared by 1 base and J by 1 base, with 4 bases of the junction left unmatched. The CDR3 is 15 residues long. The DNA of the CDR3 is TGCGCCAGCAGCTTGAGGGCTAGCGGCCAAGAGACCCAGTACTTC. Its protein is CASSLRASGQETQYF. Full variable domain (remainder filled in from reference TRBV5-1 and TRBJ2-5): KAGVTQTPRYLIKTRGQQVTLSCSPISGHRSVSWYQQTPGQGLQFLFEYFSETQRNKGNFPGRFSGRQFSNSRSEMNVSTLELGDSALYLCASSLRASGQETQYFGPGTRLLVL.

This rearrangement joins TRBV28 to TRBJ1-5; 8 bases align to TRBD1. The trim removed 10 bases at V and 7 bases at J, leaving 9 bases unmatched. The CDR3 has 13 residues. Germline assignment: CDR1 MDHEN and CDR2 SYDVKM. DNA for the CDR3: TGTGCCACCAGGACAGGGTTTTACCAGCCCCAGCATTTT. This gives the protein CATRTGFYQPQHF.

This clone was counted once. The rearrangement uses TRBV30 and TRBJ2-7, with 9 bases aligning to TRBD1. Germline values: CDR1 GTSNPN, CDR2 SVGIG (reference sequence). The CDR3 spans 13 residues. J gave up 4 bases and V 3 bases, and 4 bases lay outside the gene matches. CDR3 bases: TGTGCCTGGAGGCGGGACAGGGAGTACGAGCAGTACTTC. Residues: CAWRRDREYEQYF.

This clone was detected only a few times. A read error may produce the germline difference seen at one junction end. This rearrangement joins TRBV7-9 to TRBJ2-1; no clear D. CDR1 is SEHNR, CDR2 FQNEAQ, per germline (reference sequence). The CDR3 extends over 15 amino acids. The CDR3 region is CSSSLFDSRVNEQFF. The CDR3, as DNA: TGTTCCAGCAGCTTGTTTGATAGCAGAGTCAATGAGCAGTTCTTC.

This rearrangement joins TRBV6-5 to TRBJ2-3, with 9 bases aligning to TRBD2. This CDR3 is built from 16 residues. Looked up from germline, CDR1 is MNHEY and CDR2 is SVGAGI. V lost 0 bases, J lost 5 bases, and 6 bases stayed unmatched. CDR3 sequence: CASSYSGTSSGDTQYF. The CDR3 DNA sequence: TGTGCCAGCAGTTACTCGGGGACTAGCAGTGGAGATACGCAGTATTTT.

This sequence joins TRBV27 and TRBJ2-1; 13 bases line up with TRBD2. Unmatched junction bases numbered 5, after V lost 2 bases and J lost 1 base. The CDR3 runs 18 residues. The germline V gene encodes CDR1 MNHEY and CDR2 SMNVEV (reference sequence). The CDR3 spells CASSLKGLAGLSYNEQFF. CDR3 coding DNA: TGTGCCAGCAGTTTAAAGGGACTAGCGGGACTATCCTACAATGAGCAGTTCTTC.

The chain carries TRBV15 and TRBJ2-7; D unclear. The V gene lost 5 bases and the J gene lost 3 bases, with 11 bases spanning the gap. The CDR3 has 13 amino acids. Germline CDR1 and CDR2: LNHNV and YYDKDF (reference sequence). The CDR3 is CATSDPYSYEQYF. CDR3 nucleotides: TGTGCCACCAGCGACCCCTACAGCTACGAGCAGTACTTC.

The CDR3 nucleotides read TGTGCCAGCAGAAAGGGACAGGGGAATGAAAAACTGTTTTTT. It encodes CASRKGQGNEKLFF. V gene TRBV11-1 combines with J gene TRBJ1-4, with 10 positions matching TRBD1. In germline, CDR1 is SGHAT, CDR2 FQDESV (reference sequence). V dropped 6 bases and J dropped 5; count of bases not matched to a gene: 3. CDR3 length equals 14 residues.

V gene TRBV14 combines with J gene TRBJ2-7, with 7 bases identical to TRBD1. Germline V gene sequence: CDR1 SGHDN, CDR2 FVKESK. This CDR3 comprises 15 residues. After removal of 4 bases from V and 2 bases from J, the junction contained 8 bases not matched to a gene. CDR3 nucleotides: TGTGCCAGCAGCCTCATGACAGGGTTGGCCTACGAGCAGTACTTC. It yields the protein CASSLMTGLAYEQYF.

The chain recombines TRBV5-5 with TRBJ1-2, with TRBD1 as a possible D gene (5 bases). Trimming cost V 3 bases and J 5 bases, with 11 bases left between them. This CDR3 region has 13 residues. Germline lookup yields CDR1 SGHKS and CDR2 YYEKEE (reference sequence). DNA for the CDR3: TGTGCCAGCAGCTCGAACGGGGGGTATGGCTACACCTTC. Residues: CASSSNGGYGYTF. Using reference TRBV5-5 and TRBJ1-2 for the parts outside the CDR3, the full variable domain is DAGVTQSPTHLIKTRGQQVTLRCSPISGHKSVSWYQQVLGQGPQFIFQYYEKEERGRGNFPDRFSARQFPNYSSELNVNALLLGDSALYLCASSSNGGYGYTFGSGTRLTVV.

The chain combines TRBV15 with TRBJ2-1, with 8 bases aligning to TRBD1. There are 16 residues in the CDR3. V lost 0 bases and J lost 8; bases outside the gene matches: 9. Germline CDR1 LNHNV, CDR2 YYDKDF (reference sequence). The CDR3 protein is CATSRDRGTGSHEQFF. CDR3 in DNA: TGTGCCACCAGCAGAGATCGAGGGACAGGAAGTCATGAGCAGTTCTTC. The full variable domain, rest sourced from reference TRBV15 and TRBJ2-1, is DAMVIQNPRYQVTQFGKPVTLSCSQTLNHNVMYWYQQKSSQAPKLLFHYYDKDFNNEADTPDNFQSRRPNTSFCFLDIRSPGLGDTAMYLCATSRDRGTGSHEQFFGPGTRLTVL.

This chain links TRBV4-1 with TRBJ2-2; a weak D match, TRBD1 (7 bases). In germline, CDR1 is MGHRA, CDR2 YSYEKL. Trimming left V 4 bases short and J 7 bases short, with 19 bases between. This CDR3 has 16 residues. The CDR3 is CASSLRQGGSGGELFF. The CDR3 DNA reads TGCGCCAGCAGCCTCCGACAGGGAGGTTCGGGCGGGGAGCTGTTTTTT.

The chain has TRBV15 and TRBJ1-5; possible D gene TRBD1, 6 bases. Germline CDR1 LNHNV, CDR2 YYDKDF (reference sequence). The CDR3 extends over 13 amino acids. The V end was cut by 1 base, the J end by 9 bases, with 10 bases between. The CDR3: CATSRGGLGPQHF. The CDR3 region has the DNA TGTGCCACCAGCAGAGGGGGGCTCGGGCCCCAGCATTTT.

For the CDR3, the DNA is TGTGCCAGCAGCTGGGGGGGAGGCACAGATACGCAGTATTTT. The encoded protein is CASSWGGGTDTQYF. The chain is built from TRBV7-8 and TRBJ2-3, with 7 bases matching TRBD2. Germline assignment: CDR1 SGHVS and CDR2 FQNEAQ. The CDR3 spans 14 residues. Germline trimming cut 4 bases from V and 1 base from J; bases unmatched to any gene: 2.

This chain uses TRBV28 with TRBJ1-6; D unresolved. V lost 4 bases and J 10 bases, leaving 8 bases between the germline ends. The germline CDR1 and CDR2 sequences are MDHEN and SYDVKM. CDR3 length: 12 residues. The CDR3 nucleotides are TGTGCCAGCAGTTCGACTATATCACCCCTCCACTTT. It codes for CASSSTISPLHF.

In this sample, this clone turned up once. The rearrangement links TRBV9 to TRBJ1-1; no clear D. The ends were cut back, 4 bases at V and 0 bases at J, with 10 bases in the middle. This CDR3 region has 14 residues. The V gene's germline CDR1 is SGDLS and CDR2 YYNGEE. CDR3 DNA sequence: TGTGCCAGCAGCCCCGAGGGAATGAACACTGAAGCTTTCTTT. Translating it yields CASSPEGMNTEAFF.

The CDR3 protein is CASSGERLAGALTSQETQYF. CDR3 nucleotides: TGTGCCAGCAGTGGAGAGAGGCTAGCGGGGGCCCTAACCTCCCAAGAGACCCAGTACTTC. The V and J genes are TRBV7-3 and TRBJ2-5; 10 bases match TRBD2. J lost 1 base, V lost 6 bases, and 20 bases had no gene match. Per the germline V gene, CDR1 is SGHTA and CDR2 is FQGTGA. The CDR3 length is 20 residues.